This T cell receptor (beta chain) is from a study of OX40 agonist ivuxolimab in advanced cancers. Study-wide context: With a range of 23 to 79, age averaged about 58 years, and approximately 83% were male. People who had prior anti-PD-1, anti-PD-L1 or anti-CTLA-4 therapy could take part, and around 39% had some.

As concerns this clone: No antigen is known for it.

TCRdb keeps only in-frame clones here, not all; method: immunoSEQ multiplex PCR. The data show tens of thousands of clones, around 90% seen once. The V end was cut by 0 bases, the J end by 12 bases, with 9 bases between. Germline V gene data show CDR1 as LNHNV and CDR2 as YYDKDF (reference sequence). This CDR3 spans 12 amino acids. Overall study findings and caveats: Researchers report that CD8+ T cells had, on average, more expanded clones than CD4+. Antigen specificity was not determined for the expanded peripheral T cells.

The rearrangement uses TRBV15 and TRBJ2-1; D is undetermined. The sequencing used CD4+ or CD8+ T cells sorted from blood, collected in a trial of the OX40 agonist ivuxolimab. This TCR was recovered from an adult with an advanced solid tumor such as melanoma, head and neck, liver or kidney cancer. The CDR3 reads CATSRDTASQFF. The DNA for the CDR3 is TGTGCCACCAGCAGAGATACGGCGTCGCAGTTCTTC. Using reference TRBV15 and TRBJ2-1 for the parts outside the CDR3, the full variable domain is DAMVIQNPRYQVTQFGKPVTLSCSQTLNHNVMYWYQQKSSQAPKLLFHYYDKDFNNEADTPDNFQSRRPNTSFCFLDIRSPGLGDTAMYLCATSRDTASQFFGPGTRLTVL.